What follows are 28 T cell receptor beta chains derived from one specimen sequenced in a study of PD-1 blockade in classical Hodgkin lymphoma (dated by TCRdb to about 2020). The library was made by the immunoSEQ multiplex PCR assay. TCRdb took over this immuneACCESS table, retaining in-frame rearrangements with V and J assigned. Such tables are incomplete; in checked studies, under half of the missing clones stem from an unresolved V gene, and the remainder is unexplained. Counted in this sample were tens of thousands of clones; about 87% of them appeared once. More than 1% of the sample belongs to the ten largest clones. The sample's time point, from its label and the paper: newly diagnosed, previously untreated cHL patient sample. Using a Miltenyi CD4+ T cell isolation kit, CD4+ T cells were purified from thawed PBMCs through magnetic negative selection. Material: CD4+ T cells from blood. Receptor source: a human donor with classical Hodgkin lymphoma.

The V and J genes are TRBV30 and TRBJ1-5; 9 nucleotides agree with TRBD1. Germline CDR1 GTSNPN, CDR2 SVGIG (reference sequence). The V and J ends lost 0 bases and 8 bases, in that order; junction bases with no gene match: 2. The CDR3 has 13 residues. The CDR3 reads CAWSVQGAEPQHF. The CDR3 DNA reads as TGTGCCTGGAGTGTACAGGGGGCAGAGCCCCAGCATTTT. Full variable domain (rest looked up from reference TRBV30 and TRBJ1-5): SQTIHQWPATLVQPVGSPLSLECTVEGTSNPNLYWYRQAAGRGLQLLFYSVGIGQISSEVPQNLSASRPQDRQFILSSKKLLLSDSGFYLCAWSVQGAEPQHFGDGTRLSIL.

The chain carries TRBV7-8 and TRBJ2-1; tentative D call: TRBD2 (5 bases). The CDR3 has 16 amino acids. V was cut by 8 bases and J by 12 bases, with 29 bases left in between. From germline, CDR1 is SGHVS and CDR2 FQNEAQ. CDR3 coding DNA: TGTGCCAGCGACCCTCGGGGAGAACCCTCAGGAGATCGGCAGTTCTTC. This gives the protein CASDPRGEPSGDRQFF.

This clone was seen just once. This chain links TRBV7-2 with TRBJ1-4, with D unclear. The CDR3 runs to 14 residues. In germline, CDR1 is SGHTA, CDR2 FQGNSA. V dropped 1 base and J dropped 4 bases, with 7 bases sitting between them. Here the CDR3 reads CASSLDSHNEKLFF. The CDR3 bases are TGTGCCAGCAGCTTAGACAGCCATAATGAAAAACTGTTTTTT.

The chain is built from TRBV29-1 and TRBJ1-4, with 7 positions matching TRBD1. Germline CDR1 is SQVTM and CDR2 is ANQGSEA. The V segment lost 3 bases and the J segment 6 bases; nucleotides outside the gene matches: 4. The CDR3 extends over 13 amino acids. CDR3 amino acids: CSVETGKDEKLFF. Here the CDR3 DNA reads TGCAGCGTTGAGACAGGGAAAGATGAAAAACTGTTTTTT.

The rearrangement joins TRBV15 to TRBJ2-3; no definite D call. This CDR3 region has 15 residues. Germline CDR1 LNHNV, CDR2 YYDKDF (reference sequence). The V gene lost 1 base and the J gene lost 4 bases, with 12 bases spanning the gap. CDR3 DNA: TGTGCCACCAGCAGAGGGGGAAGTTTGGCAGATACGCAGTATTTT. This sequence encodes CATSRGGSLADTQYF.

The rearrangement links TRBV5-1 to TRBJ2-1; 11 bases match TRBD2. V lost 4 bases and J lost 6; bases outside the gene matches: 12. The germline gives CDR1 SGHRS, CDR2 YFSETQ. The length of the CDR3 is 17 residues. The CDR3 reads CASSPAITSGSGNEQFF. In DNA, the CDR3 is TGCGCCAGCAGCCCCGCCATAACTAGCGGGAGTGGCAATGAGCAGTTCTTC.

To note about this clone: Relative to the germline gene, one junction end is altered; a read error may explain this. This chain uses TRBV7-7 with TRBJ2-1, with 11 bases that match TRBD2. In germline, CDR1 is SSHAT, CDR2 FNYEAQ (reference sequence). The CDR3 spans 15 residues. CDR3 DNA sequence: TGTGCTAGCAGCGCGACTAGCGGGGCCTACAATGAGCAGTTCTTC. Amino acids: CASSATSGAYNEQFF.

Remarks on this clone: Distinct nucleotide sequences in the sample also encode this CDR3. J is TRBJ1-1 and V is TRBV30, with D possibly matching TRBD1 (5 bases). Trimming took 0 bases from V and 4 from J, leaving 12 bases between them. Germline CDR1 and CDR2: GTSNPN and SVGIG (reference sequence). CDR3 length: 14 residues. This CDR3 is CAWSVTGAGTEAFF. The CDR3 coding sequence is TGTGCCTGGAGTGTAACAGGAGCGGGCACTGAAGCTTTCTTT.

V is TRBV28 and J is TRBJ2-1, with D possibly TRBD2 on 7 matching bases. Per the germline V gene, CDR1 is MDHEN and CDR2 is SYDVKM. The CDR3 runs to 15 residues. The germline V and J ends were trimmed by 6 bases and 7 bases, with 19 bases remaining between them. The CDR3 DNA follows: TGTGCCAGCAGGGGCGCGGGGGCGGATAGTAATGAGCAGTTCTTC. Its protein is CASRGAGADSNEQFF. The full variable domain, in which reference TRBV28 and TRBJ2-1 provide the parts outside the CDR3, is DVKVTQSSRYLVKRTGEKVFLECVQDMDHENMFWYRQDPGLGLRLIYFSYDVKMKEKGDIPEGYSVSREKKERFSLILESASTNQTSMYLCASRGAGADSNEQFFGPGTRLTVL.

This clone was seen only a few times. The chain employs TRBV5-1 and TRBJ1-2; 10 nucleotides match TRBD1. V lost 3 bases to trimming and J lost 6 bases; unmatched junction nucleotides: 2. The CDR3 loop spans 13 amino acids. Germline-derived CDR1 and CDR2 are SGHRS and YFSETQ. The CDR3 loop reads CASSSGQGDGYTF. CDR3 nucleotide sequence: TGCGCCAGCAGCTCCGGACAGGGGGATGGCTACACCTTC.

This clone has a single count. The chain employs TRBV6-5 and TRBJ2-7, with 8 bases aligning to TRBD2. The ends lost 4 bases at V and 0 bases at J; junction bases unmatched: 5. The CDR3 contains 15 residues. CDR1 and CDR2 (germline): MNHEY, SVGAGI. CDR3: CASSWGLGRSYEQYV. The CDR3 DNA follows: TGTGCCAGCAGTTGGGGACTAGGGCGCTCCTACGAGCAGTACGTC.

The genes are TRBV5-1 and TRBJ2-7; 10 bases line up with TRBD2. CDR1 and CDR2 (germline): SGHRS, YFSETQ. This CDR3 region has 15 residues. Unmatched junction bases numbered 6, after V lost 4 bases and J lost 2 bases. The chain's CDR3 is CASSPRTSGPYEQYF. The CDR3, as DNA: TGCGCCAGCAGCCCGAGGACTAGCGGACCCTACGAGCAGTACTTC.

V gene TRBV18 combines with J gene TRBJ2-5, with 7 bases lining up with TRBD1. V gave up 3 bases and J gave up 5 bases; unmatched junction bases: 6. The CDR3 contains 14 residues. Germline CDR1 and CDR2: KGHSH and LQKENI. The CDR3 reads CASSPSGGRETQYF. The CDR3 DNA reads as TGTGCCAGCTCACCCTCAGGGGGTCGGGAGACCCAGTACTTC.

The V call is TRBV5-1, the J call TRBJ2-5; 8 bases fit TRBD1. Losses at the gene ends were 3 bases for V and 1 base for J; bases not matched to a gene: 2. Per the germline V gene, CDR1 is SGHRS and CDR2 is YFSETQ. The length of the CDR3 is 14 residues. CDR3 loop: CASSSGQGQETQYF. CDR3 nucleotides: TGCGCCAGCAGCTCTGGACAGGGCCAAGAGACCCAGTACTTC.

The chain combines TRBV5-6 with TRBJ2-1; the D is unclear. This CDR3 contains 15 residues. The V and J ends lost 0 bases and 0 bases respectively, with 7 bases between them. CDR1 SGHDT and CDR2 YYEEEE come from the germline V gene. The CDR3 reads CASSLGHPSYNEQFF. The DNA of the CDR3 is TGTGCCAGCAGCTTGGGACATCCCTCCTACAATGAGCAGTTCTTC.

The chain joins TRBV6-1 to TRBJ1-4; no firm D call. Germline V gene lookup returns CDR1 MNHNS and CDR2 SASEGT. The CDR3 is made up of 15 amino acids. Trimming left V 1 base short and J 11 bases short, with 17 bases between. The CDR3 loop is CASSEGTPIGGKLFF. In DNA form, the CDR3 reads TGTGCCAGCAGTGAAGGGACCCCCATAGGAGGTAAACTGTTTTTT.

The V and J genes are TRBV11-3 and TRBJ2-1; 8 nucleotides match TRBD2. With 5 bases clipped from V and 7 bases from J, the junction kept 13 bases outside the gene matches. The germline V gene encodes CDR1 SGHNT and CDR2 YENEEA. There are 16 residues in the CDR3. CDR3 bases: TGTGCCAGCAGCCGGGGGGGGACTAGTCTAGGGAATGAGCAGTTCTTC. Translated, it gives CASSRGGTSLGNEQFF.

The rearrangement uses TRBV5-5 and TRBJ2-7, with 7 bases aligning to TRBD1. The CDR3 has 15 amino acids. The junction had 13 bases not matched to a gene; V was cut back by 5 bases and J by 5 bases. Germline V gene sequence: CDR1 SGHKS, CDR2 YYEKEE (reference sequence). The CDR3 loop is CASSPWGTAGNEQYF. The CDR3 DNA reads TGTGCCAGCAGTCCCTGGGGGACAGCCGGGAACGAGCAGTACTTC.

CDR3 protein: CASSLIGVYGYTF. CDR3 DNA sequence: TGTGCCAGCAGTTTAATTGGGGTCTATGGCTACACCTTC. The V call is TRBV28, the J call TRBJ1-2; no clear D gene. CDR1 MDHEN and CDR2 SYDVKM come from the germline V gene. The CDR3 covers 13 residues. Trimming left V 2 bases short and J 4 bases short, with 8 bases between.

The J gene is TRBJ2-1, the V gene TRBV5-6; D gene ambiguous. CDR1 and CDR2 from the germline V gene are SGHDT and YYEEEE. Trimming left V 2 bases short and J 0 bases short, with 15 bases between. The CDR3 runs 17 residues. The CDR3 is CASSFSSSSGSYNEQFF. The DNA for the CDR3 is TGTGCCAGCAGCTTTTCTTCTTCTTCGGGCTCCTACAATGAGCAGTTCTTC.

The chain carries TRBV6-5 and TRBJ2-1; 9 positions agree with TRBD1. The CDR3 covers 14 residues. V trimming: 5 bases; J trimming: 7 bases; junction bases outside the gene matches: 6. Germline CDR1 is MNHEY and CDR2 is SVGAGI. DNA for the CDR3: TGTGCCAGCAGTCTTCCGGACAGGGGAAATGAGCAGTTCTTC. This encodes CASSLPDRGNEQFF.

The rearrangement joins TRBV5-1 to TRBJ1-3, with D perhaps matching TRBD1 (5 bases). Per germline, CDR1 SGHRS and CDR2 YFSETQ. The CDR3 runs to 16 residues. Trimming pared 4 bases from V and 1 base from J, leaving 15 bases between. The CDR3 DNA reads TGCGCCAGCAGCCTGACGGGGCAACTGTCTGGAAACACCATATATTTT. Translating gives CASSLTGQLSGNTIYF. Full variable domain (outside the CDR3, taken from reference TRBV5-1 and TRBJ1-3): KAGVTQTPRYLIKTRGQQVTLSCSPISGHRSVSWYQQTPGQGLQFLFEYFSETQRNKGNFPGRFSGRQFSNSRSEMNVSTLELGDSALYLCASSLTGQLSGNTIYFGEGSWLTVV.

The CDR3 spells CASSLGESNEKLFF. DNA for the CDR3: TGTGCCAGCAGCTTGGGGGAGTCGAATGAAAAACTGTTTTTT. This chain connects TRBV5-6 to TRBJ1-4; D ambiguous. V was shortened by 0 bases and J by 5 bases, with 8 bases between the two germline ends. The CDR3 contains 14 residues. Per germline, CDR1 SGHDT and CDR2 YYEEEE.

The gene calls are TRBV10-3 and TRBJ2-3; D tentatively reads TRBD1 or TRBD2 (5 bases each). The CDR3 contains 17 residues. V was shortened by 4 bases and J by 9 bases, with 26 bases between the two germline ends. Germline V gene data show CDR1 as ENHRY and CDR2 as SYGVKD. The CDR3 region is CAISGVGEGEGALTQYF. CDR3 coding DNA: TGTGCCATCAGTGGGGTCGGCGAGGGAGAAGGGGCTCTAACGCAGTATTTT.

CDR3 nucleotides: TGTGCCAGCTCCTCGACAGGGGTGAACACTGAAGCTTTCTTT. Its translation: CASSSTGVNTEAFF. The chain couples TRBV18 to TRBJ1-1, with TRBD1 identical over 8 bases. The CDR3 spans 14 residues. Per germline, CDR1 KGHSH and CDR2 LQKENI. The J segment lost 0 bases and the V segment lost 6 bases, leaving 3 bases of the junction unmatched. Variable domain in full (rest from reference TRBV18 and TRBJ1-1): NAGVMQNPRHLVRRRGQEARLRCSPMKGHSHVYWYRQLPEEGLKFMVYLQKENIIDESGMPKERFSAEFPKEGPSILRIQQVVRGDSAAYFCASSSTGVNTEAFFGQGTRLTVV.

This chain links TRBV7-8 with TRBJ2-1, with TRBD2 matching 10 bases. Germline assignment: CDR1 SGHVS and CDR2 FQNEAQ. V was clipped by 1 base and J by 0 bases; unmatched bases: 9. CDR3 length: 19 amino acids. CDR3 residues: CASSLVLAGAMSSYNEQFF. CDR3 nucleotides: TGTGCCAGCAGCTTAGTTCTAGCGGGAGCGATGAGCTCCTACAATGAGCAGTTCTTC.

The chain has TRBV11-2 and TRBJ2-3; weak D call: TRBD1 (5 bases). Germline loops: CDR1 SGHAT, CDR2 FQNNGV. V lost 3 bases and J lost 3, with 13 bases in between. This CDR3 has 15 residues. Here the CDR3 reads CASSFKGLATDTQYF. The CDR3 nucleotides are TGTGCCAGCAGCTTCAAGGGGCTCGCGACAGATACGCAGTATTTT.

The chain carries TRBV19 and TRBJ2-7; D may be TRBD1 (6 bases). The CDR3 totals 16 residues. Germline values: CDR1 LNHDA, CDR2 SQIVND (reference sequence). V lost 7 bases to trimming and J lost 1 base, with 20 bases between them. CDR3 DNA sequence: TGTGCCAGTACTCCACGGTGGGGCAGGGGATCCTACGAGCAGTACTTC. This gives the protein CASTPRWGRGSYEQYF.